This T cell receptor (beta chain) was observed in a study of regulatory T cells in long-lasting Graves disease. The germline V gene has CDR1 MNHNS and CDR2 SASEGT. This CDR3 comprises 14 residues. V trimming: 8 bases; J trimming: 0 bases; junction bases outside the gene matches: 7. Time point in this sample: newly diagnosed GD, antithyroid drugs for less than 3 months. Construction of the TCR library relied on RNA isolated from PBMCs. Building the TCR beta libraries relied on iRepertoire HTBI primers, and CDR3 regions underwent Arm-PCR. TCRdb re-called the multiplex PCR reads with MiXCR, one entry per CDR3 protein. The sample has under 400,000 distinct CDR3 sequences, over 15% seen once. This clonotype showed up many times. The data also belong to a second study, concerning T cells in Graves' hyperthyroidism and ophthalmopathy. That work contributes: Researchers defined stable Graves' hyperthyroidism as no ophthalmopathy progression within 18 months. A 13 V-J signature model discriminated ophthalmopathy versus stable hyperthyroidism.

The chain links TRBV6-1 to TRBJ2-7, with 7 bases lining up with TRBD2. This specimen was peripheral blood mononuclear cells (PBMCs), taken at new diagnosis, from a patient treated with antithyroid drugs. This clonotype was obtained from a man aged 40-55 years with Graves disease. CDR3 in amino acids: CASGGRGSSYEQYF. The CDR3 bases are TGTGCCAGCGGGGGGAGGGGCAGCTCCTACGAGCAGTACTTC.